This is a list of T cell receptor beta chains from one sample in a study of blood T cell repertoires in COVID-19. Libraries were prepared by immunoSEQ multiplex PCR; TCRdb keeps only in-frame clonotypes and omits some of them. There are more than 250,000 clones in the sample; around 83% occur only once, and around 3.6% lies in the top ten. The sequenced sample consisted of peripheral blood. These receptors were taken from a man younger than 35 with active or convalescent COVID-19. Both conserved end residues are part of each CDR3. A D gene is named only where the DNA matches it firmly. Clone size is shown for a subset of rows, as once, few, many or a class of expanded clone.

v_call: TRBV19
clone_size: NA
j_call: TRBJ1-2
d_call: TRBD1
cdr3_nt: TGTGCCAGTAGTGTATGGACAGGCGGCTACACCTTC
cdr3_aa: CASSVWTGGYTF

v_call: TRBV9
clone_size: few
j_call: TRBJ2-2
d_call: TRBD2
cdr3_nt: TGTGCCAGCAGCCCGATAGCGGGTGGGAACACCGGGGAGCTGTTTTTT
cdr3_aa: CASSPIAGGNTGELFF

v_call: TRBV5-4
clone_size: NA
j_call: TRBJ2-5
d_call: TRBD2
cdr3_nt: TGTGCCAGCAGCTTGTGGGGGACTAGCCAAGAGACCCAGTACTTC
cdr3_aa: CASSLWGTSQETQYF

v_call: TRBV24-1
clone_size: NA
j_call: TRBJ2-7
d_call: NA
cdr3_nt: TGTGCCACCAGTGAGTCCGGCTACGAGCAGTACTTC
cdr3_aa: CATSESGYEQYF

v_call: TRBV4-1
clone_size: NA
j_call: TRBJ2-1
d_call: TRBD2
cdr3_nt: TGCGCCAGCAACGGGGGGGCAGGTGGGGATGAGCAGTTCTTC
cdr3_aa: CASNGGAGGDEQFF

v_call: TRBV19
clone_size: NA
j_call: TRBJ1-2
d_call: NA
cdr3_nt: TGTGCCAGTAGTCCCCAGGGGATGTATGGCTACACCTTC
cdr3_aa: CASSPQGMYGYTF

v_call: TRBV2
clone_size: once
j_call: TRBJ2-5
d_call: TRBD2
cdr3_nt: TGTGCCAGCATCGGGGGGACTAGAGGGCAAGAGACCCAGTACTTC
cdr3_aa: CASIGGTRGQETQYF

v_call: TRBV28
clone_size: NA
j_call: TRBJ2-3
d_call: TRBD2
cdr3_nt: TGTGCCAGCAGTTCCGGGGGGGTCACAGATACGCAGTATTTT
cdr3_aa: CASSSGGVTDTQYF

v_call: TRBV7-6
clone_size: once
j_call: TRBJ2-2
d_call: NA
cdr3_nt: TGTGCCAGCAGCTTTCCCGTATCAATGACAGCTCACCAACCGGGGGAGCTGTTTTTT
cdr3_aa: CASSFPVSMTAHQPGELFF

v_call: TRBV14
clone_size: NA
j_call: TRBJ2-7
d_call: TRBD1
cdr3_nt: TGTGCCAGCAGCCAAGGGACAGGGTGGACCGGCGAGCAGTACTTC
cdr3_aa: CASSQGTGWTGEQYF

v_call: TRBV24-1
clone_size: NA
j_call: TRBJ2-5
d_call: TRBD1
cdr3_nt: TGTGCCACCAGTGATATAGGACAGGGGTGGGAGACCCAGTACTTC
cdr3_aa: CATSDIGQGWETQYF

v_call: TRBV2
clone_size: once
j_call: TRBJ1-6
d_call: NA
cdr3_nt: TGTGCCAGCAGCCCCCCCCAGGGAAGGGATTCACCCCTCCACTTT
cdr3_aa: CASSPPQGRDSPLHF

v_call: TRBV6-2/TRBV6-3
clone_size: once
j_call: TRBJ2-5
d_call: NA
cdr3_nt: TGTGCCAGCAGTTACTCGATCGGGGGACCGGAGACCCAGTACTTC
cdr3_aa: CASSYSIGGPETQYF

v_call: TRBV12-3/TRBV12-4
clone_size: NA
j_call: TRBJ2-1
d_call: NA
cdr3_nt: TGTGCCAGCGGTTGGCATGAGCAGTTCTTC
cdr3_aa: CASGWHEQFF

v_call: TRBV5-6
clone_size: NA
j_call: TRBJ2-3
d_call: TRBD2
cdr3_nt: TGTGCCAGCAGCCCCCTCGGACTAGCGGGAGGAGATCCGCAGTATTTT
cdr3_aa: CASSPLGLAGGDPQYF

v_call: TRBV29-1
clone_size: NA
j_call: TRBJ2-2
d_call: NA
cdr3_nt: TGCAGCGGAGGACAATCCGGGGAGCTGTTTTTT
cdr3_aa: CSGGQSGELFF

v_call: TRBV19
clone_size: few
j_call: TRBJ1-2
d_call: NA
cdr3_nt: TGTGCCAGTATGGAGGGAGGGAAATCTGGCTACACCTTC
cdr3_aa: CASMEGGKSGYTF

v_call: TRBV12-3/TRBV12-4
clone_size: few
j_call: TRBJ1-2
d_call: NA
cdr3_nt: TGTGCCACCTTGGACAACGGCTATGGCTACACCTTC
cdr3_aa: CATLDNGYGYTF

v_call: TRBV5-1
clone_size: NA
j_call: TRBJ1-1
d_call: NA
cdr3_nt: TGCGCCAGCCTTACGGGCACTGAAGCTTTCTTT
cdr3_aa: CASLTGTEAFF

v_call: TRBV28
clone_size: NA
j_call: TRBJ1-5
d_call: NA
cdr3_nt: TGTGCCAGCAGCCAAGGAACAGGGCCTAATCAGCCCCAGCATTTT
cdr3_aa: CASSQGTGPNQPQHF

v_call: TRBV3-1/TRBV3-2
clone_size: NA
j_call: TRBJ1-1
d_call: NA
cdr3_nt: TGTGCCAGCAGCCAAGAGGGAGGGAACACTGAAGCTTTCTTT
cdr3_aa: CASSQEGGNTEAFF

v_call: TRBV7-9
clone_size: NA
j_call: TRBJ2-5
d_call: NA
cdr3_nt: TGTGCCAGCAGGCCGCCCGGACAACAAGAGACCCAGTACTTC
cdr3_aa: CASRPPGQQETQYF

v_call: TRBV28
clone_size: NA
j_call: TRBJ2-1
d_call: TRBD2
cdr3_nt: TGTGCCACTATGGGGGCTAGCGGGGCGGTATACAATGAGCAGTTCTTC
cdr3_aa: CATMGASGAVYNEQFF

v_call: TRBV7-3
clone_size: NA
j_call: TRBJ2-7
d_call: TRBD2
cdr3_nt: TGTGCCAGCAGCCCTCCGTCAGCGGGAGAGTACGAGCAGTACTTC
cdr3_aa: CASSPPSAGEYEQYF

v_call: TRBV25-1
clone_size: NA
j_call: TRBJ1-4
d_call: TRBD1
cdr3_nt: TGTGCCAGCAGTGCACCGGGACAGGGGAACGAAAAACTGTTTTTT
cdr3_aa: CASSAPGQGNEKLFF

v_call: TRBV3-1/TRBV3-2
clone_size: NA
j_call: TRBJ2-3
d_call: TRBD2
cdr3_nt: TGTGCCAGCAGCCGGTCCGGGGGGGCGCAAGATACGCAGTATTTT
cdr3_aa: CASSRSGGAQDTQYF

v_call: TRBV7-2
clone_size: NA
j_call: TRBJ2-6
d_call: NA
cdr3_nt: TGTGCCAGCAGGAACGCGGGCCGGGCCAACGTCCTGACTTTC
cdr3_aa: CASRNAGRANVLTF

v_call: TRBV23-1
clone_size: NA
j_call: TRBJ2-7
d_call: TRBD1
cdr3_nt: TGCGCCACCCTGGGACAGGGAGTCGGCTACTTC
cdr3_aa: CATLGQGVGYF

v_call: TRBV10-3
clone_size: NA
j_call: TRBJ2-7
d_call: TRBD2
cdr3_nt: TGTGCCATCATTGGGGGGGGAAACGAGCAGTACTTC
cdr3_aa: CAIIGGGNEQYF

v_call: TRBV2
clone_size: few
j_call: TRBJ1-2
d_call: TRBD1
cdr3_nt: TGTGCCAGCAGTGAAGCAATAGGGGGCGGCGGCTACACCTTC
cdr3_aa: CASSEAIGGGGYTF

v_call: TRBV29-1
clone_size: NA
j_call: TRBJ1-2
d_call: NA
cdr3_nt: TGCAGCGCATCTGACAGGTGGGGCTACACCTTC
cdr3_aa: CSASDRWGYTF

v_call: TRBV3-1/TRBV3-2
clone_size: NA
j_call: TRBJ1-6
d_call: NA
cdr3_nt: TGTGCCAGCAGCCAAGATTTTTCGGGGGGTTCACCCCTCCACTTT
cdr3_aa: CASSQDFSGGSPLHF

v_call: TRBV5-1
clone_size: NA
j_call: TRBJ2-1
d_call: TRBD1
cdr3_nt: TGCGCCAGCAGCTTGTTGACGGGACAGGGAGCCTACAATGAGCAGTTCTTC
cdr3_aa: CASSLLTGQGAYNEQFF

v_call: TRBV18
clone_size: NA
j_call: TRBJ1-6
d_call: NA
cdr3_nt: TGTGCCAGCTCACTTGAGAATTCACCCCTCCACTTT
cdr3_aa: CASSLENSPLHF